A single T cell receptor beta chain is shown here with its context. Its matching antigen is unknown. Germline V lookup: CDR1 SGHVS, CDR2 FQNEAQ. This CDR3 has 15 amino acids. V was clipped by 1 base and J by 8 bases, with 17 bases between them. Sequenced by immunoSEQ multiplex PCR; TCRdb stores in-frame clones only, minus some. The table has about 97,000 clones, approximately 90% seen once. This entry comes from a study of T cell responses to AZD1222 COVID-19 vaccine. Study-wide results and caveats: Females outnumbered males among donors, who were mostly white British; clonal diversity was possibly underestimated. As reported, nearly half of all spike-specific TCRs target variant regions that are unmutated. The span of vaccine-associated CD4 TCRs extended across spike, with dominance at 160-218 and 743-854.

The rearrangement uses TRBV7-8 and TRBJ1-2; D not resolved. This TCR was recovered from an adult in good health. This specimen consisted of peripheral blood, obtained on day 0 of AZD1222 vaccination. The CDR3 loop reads CASSLEVGLVSGYTF. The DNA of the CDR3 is TGTGCCAGCAGCTTAGAAGTAGGGCTGGTATCGGGCTACACCTTC.